These 31 T cell receptor beta chains were sequenced from one sample in a study of T-cell memory formation after mild COVID-19. TCRdb re-called the 5' RACE reads with MiXCR, one entry per CDR3 protein. Seen here are about 340,000 distinct CDR3 sequences, 20% to 25% observed once, and the top ten hold around 20%. The sequenced sample was PBMCs or a T cell subset sorted from them (not recorded which). These TCRs come from a man aged 18-30 years who had mild COVID-19 (a few samples of this study predate the infection). Cell type and time point are not known.

In DNA form, the CDR3 reads TGCACTGCCCGACTCATCCGTGGGGGAGAGACCCAGTACTTC. As protein: CTARLIRGGETQYF. The V call is TRBV29-1, the J call TRBJ2-5; possibly TRBD1 or TRBD2 for D (5 bases each). Germline CDR1 reads SQVTM; CDR2 reads ANQGSEA. The CDR3 has 14 residues. Together with reference TRBV29-1 and TRBJ2-5, the CDR3 gives the full variable domain: SAVISQKPSRDICQRGTSLTIQCQVDSQVTMMFWYRQQPGQSLTLIATANQGSEATYESGFVIDKFPISRPNLTFSTLTVSNMSPEDSSIYLCTARLIRGGETQYFGPGTRLLVL.

The V gene is TRBV12-3 or TRBV12-4, the J gene TRBJ1-1; no definite D call. V lost 6 bases, J lost 0 bases, and 8 bases lay in between. The CDR3 length is 13 residues. This CDR3 is CASRPQMNTEAFF. CDR3 sequence (DNA): TGTGCCAGCAGGCCGCAGATGAACACTGAAGCTTTCTTT.

The chain is built from TRBV7-6 and TRBJ1-4, with D perhaps TRBD1 (5 bases). This CDR3 contains 14 residues. Between the trimmed V and J ends, which lost 5 bases and 8 bases, there was a span of 15 bases. Germline V lookup: CDR1 SGHVS, CDR2 FNYEAQ. CDR3 sequence reads: CASSPPGRGEKLFF. The CDR3 region has the DNA TGTGCCAGCAGCCCCCCGGGGCGCGGCGAAAAACTGTTTTTT.

With respect to this clonotype: At one end the junction does not follow the germline gene, possibly because of a read error. The chain recombines TRBV24-1 with TRBJ2-1; TRBD2 matches 11 bases. Per the germline V gene, CDR1 is KGHDR and CDR2 is SFDVKD. This CDR3 spans 16 amino acids. CDR3 in amino acids: CSFARLAGGSYNEQFF. CDR3 DNA sequence: TGCTCCTTTGCGCGGCTAGCGGGGGGCAGCTACAATGAGCAGTTCTTC.

The chain couples TRBV20-1 to TRBJ2-3, with a possible D match to TRBD2 (6 bases). Germline lookup yields CDR1 DFQATT and CDR2 SNEGSKA (reference sequence). There are 13 residues in the CDR3. Trimming took off 7 bases at V and 2 bases at J, with 13 bases between the two ends. DNA of the CDR3: TGCAGTGGCTATAGCGGAAACACAGATACGCAGTATTTT. Its protein is CSGYSGNTDTQYF.

The chain recombines TRBV5-6 with TRBJ2-7; a weak D match, TRBD1 (5 bases). Germline V gene data show CDR1 as SGHDT and CDR2 as YYEEEE. The CDR3 is made up of 13 amino acids. The V end lost 4 bases, the J end lost 4 bases, and 12 bases lay between the germline ends. The CDR3 protein is CASSIRQIYEQYV. In DNA, the CDR3 is TGTGCCAGCAGCATAAGACAGATTTACGAGCAGTACGTC.

The chain links TRBV4-1 to TRBJ1-3; TRBD1 is a possible D gene (5 bases). Germline V gene lookup returns CDR1 MGHRA and CDR2 YSYEKL. The germline V and J ends were trimmed by 4 bases and 2 bases, with 9 bases remaining between them. The CDR3 has 14 amino acids. CDR3 bases: TGCGCCAGCAGCCGGGGCTCAGCTGGAAACACCATATATTTT. Its protein is CASSRGSAGNTIYF.

DNA of the CDR3: TGCAGCGTTGGGGTAGGAGGGGAGACCCAGTACTTC. This translates into CSVGVGGETQYF. The V call is TRBV29-1, the J call TRBJ2-5, with D perhaps matching TRBD2 (6 bases). Germline lookup yields CDR1 SQVTM and CDR2 ANQGSEA. The CDR3 has 12 amino acids. Trimming left V 4 bases short and J 5 bases short, with 11 bases between.

This clonotype was observed a few times. This chain joins TRBV7-9 and TRBJ1-5; a weak D match, TRBD1 (6 bases). V was shortened by 6 bases and J by 6 bases, with 12 bases between the two germline ends. This CDR3 is built from 13 residues. Germline CDR1 is SEHNR and CDR2 is FQNEAQ (reference sequence). The chain's CDR3 is CASRGGVGQPQHF. CDR3 nucleotides: TGTGCCAGCAGAGGGGGAGTGGGTCAGCCCCAGCATTTT.

This clonotype has more than one count but fewer than ten. The chain is built from TRBV7-9 and TRBJ2-7; 7 bases agree with TRBD1. Germline trimming cut 5 bases from V and 0 bases from J; bases unmatched to any gene: 7. This CDR3 is built from 15 residues. CDR1 and CDR2 from the germline V gene are SEHNR and FQNEAQ (reference sequence). The CDR3 sequence is CASSSYRGLSYEQYF. In DNA, the CDR3 is TGTGCCAGCAGCAGCTACAGGGGCCTCTCCTACGAGCAGTACTTC.

V is TRBV4-3 and J is TRBJ2-1; D uncertain. V lost 4 bases to trimming and J lost 9 bases, with 28 bases between them. Germline V gene lookup returns CDR1 LGHNA and CDR2 YSLEER. CDR3 length: 18 residues. CDR3 amino acids: CASSPLTLTDGVLGEQFF. The CDR3 DNA reads as TGCGCCAGCAGCCCACTCACCTTGACTGATGGGGTTTTGGGTGAGCAGTTCTTC.

This chain uses TRBV30 with TRBJ1-5, with D unresolved. The germline V and J ends were trimmed by 2 bases and 5 bases, with 10 bases remaining between them. CDR1 and CDR2 (germline): GTSNPN, SVGIG (reference sequence). The CDR3 is 13 residues long. The CDR3 reads CAWSLGSDQPQHF. CDR3 nucleotides: TGTGCCTGGAGTTTGGGCTCGGATCAGCCCCAGCATTTT.

This chain joins TRBV19 and TRBJ2-1, with no clear D. Looked up from germline, CDR1 is LNHDA and CDR2 is SQIVND (reference sequence). With 2 bases removed from V and 0 bases from J, the gap between germline ends came to 8 bases. The CDR3 totals 15 residues. CDR3: CASSITPSSYNEQFF. CDR3 DNA sequence: TGTGCCAGTAGTATAACCCCTAGCTCCTACAATGAGCAGTTCTTC.

This clonotype was seen a few times. This chain links TRBV6-6 with TRBJ2-3, with TRBD2 matching over 8 bases. The germline gives CDR1 MNHNY, CDR2 SVGAGI (reference sequence). The CDR3 extends over 20 amino acids. The ends lost 0 bases at V and 2 bases at J; junction bases unmatched: 16. For the CDR3, the DNA is TGTGCCAGCAGTTACTCGAAGTATTACCCGGGACTAGGAGCCACAGATACGCAGTATTTT. Amino acids: CASSYSKYYPGLGATDTQYF.

This clonotype was detected ten times or more. This chain connects TRBV7-2 to TRBJ2-1, with D possibly TRBD1 on 5 matching bases. In germline, CDR1 is SGHTA, CDR2 FQGNSA. V lost 5 bases to trimming and J lost 5 bases, with 10 bases between them. CDR3 size: 13 residues. CDR3 nucleotides: TGTGCCAGCAGCACAGGACGTAACAATGAGCAGTTCTTC. It translates to CASSTGRNNEQFF.

This clonotype is a singleton in its sample. V is TRBV6-5 and J is TRBJ2-7, with D tentatively TRBD1 or TRBD2 (6 bases each). In germline, CDR1 is MNHEY, CDR2 SVGAGI. Trimming left V 7 bases short and J 6 bases short, with 22 bases between. The CDR3 totals 15 residues. Written as DNA, the CDR3 is TGTGCCAGCAAGGGGCCCCCGAGAGGGGGGCGCGAGCAGTACTTC. Protein sequence: CASKGPPRGGREQYF.

V is TRBV6-6 and J is TRBJ2-7, with D uncertain. This CDR3 has 15 residues. The V end was cut by 2 bases, the J end by 0 bases, with 11 bases between. The germline V gene encodes CDR1 MNHNY and CDR2 SVGAGI (reference sequence). In nucleotides, the CDR3 is TGTGCCAGCAGTTACCTTGACTCGAGCTCCTACGAGCAGTACTTC. This encodes CASSYLDSSSYEQYF.

The CDR3, as DNA: TGCGCCAGCAGCGAGAAAATCGGTAGCCTCACAGATACGCAGTATTTT. Its protein product is CASSEKIGSLTDTQYF. The rearrangement uses TRBV4-3 and TRBJ2-3; D not resolved. The CDR3 sequence is 16 residues long. Trimming removed 5 bases from V and 2 bases from J, with 17 bases in between. Per germline, CDR1 LGHNA and CDR2 YSLEER.

This chain links TRBV19 with TRBJ2-7, with D perhaps TRBD2 (5 bases). Germline CDR1 reads LNHDA; CDR2 reads SQIVND (reference sequence). CDR3 size: 14 residues. The V end lost 5 bases, the J end lost 5 bases, and 16 bases lay between the germline ends. The CDR3 DNA reads TGTGCCAGTAGTCCGACGGGCAGAGGGAACGAGCAGTACTTC. Its translation: CASSPTGRGNEQYF.

In its sample, this clonotype was seen a few times. V and J are TRBV10-3 and TRBJ1-2; 9 nucleotides agree with TRBD1. Looked up from germline, CDR1 is ENHRY and CDR2 is SYGVKD. V gave up 10 bases and J gave up 4 bases; unmatched junction bases: 7. The CDR3 extends over 13 amino acids. The CDR3: CATQTGGVYGYTF. The DNA of the CDR3 is TGTGCCACTCAGACAGGGGGAGTCTATGGCTACACCTTC.

This clonotype appeared a few times. V is TRBV5-1 and J is TRBJ1-1; 7 nucleotides match TRBD1. CDR3 length: 15 amino acids. CDR1 is SGHRS and CDR2 is YFSETQ in the germline V gene. V shed 0 bases, J shed 1 base, and the junction held 3 bases outside the gene matches. CDR3 nucleotide sequence: TGCGCCAGCAGCTTGGTGACAGGGAGGAACACTGAAGCTTTCTTT. It codes for CASSLVTGRNTEAFF.

The CDR3 DNA is TGCGCCAGCAGCTTGGTGCTAGGATGGAACACCGGGGAGCTGTTTTTT. Encoded protein: CASSLVLGWNTGELFF. The J gene is TRBJ2-2, the V gene TRBV5-1; no clear D gene. The germline V and J ends were trimmed by 0 bases and 1 base, with 10 bases remaining between them. Germline V gene data show CDR1 as SGHRS and CDR2 as YFSETQ. CDR3 length: 16 residues.

This clonotype was detected a few times. V gene TRBV5-1 combines with J gene TRBJ2-2, with a tentative D call TRBD2 (6 bases). V dropped 4 bases and J dropped 7 bases, with 14 bases sitting between them. Germline CDR1 and CDR2: SGHRS and YFSETQ. The CDR3 runs 14 residues. CDR3 coding DNA: TGCGCCAGCAGCGACGGCACCGGGAGCGGGGAGCTGTTTTTT. This sequence encodes CASSDGTGSGELFF.

The chain couples TRBV3-1 to TRBJ2-5; D ambiguous. Per germline, CDR1 LGHDT and CDR2 YNNKEL (reference sequence). V gave up 0 bases and J gave up 1 base, with 12 bases separating them. There are 16 residues in the CDR3. As DNA, the CDR3 is TGTGCCAGCAGCCAAGAAAGATGGGTAGGCCAAGAGACCCAGTACTTC. Its translation is CASSQERWVGQETQYF.

The CDR3 region has the DNA TGTGCCAGCAGCCCTCTCCGGGCGATGGGGGACGAGCAGTACTTC. Translated: CASSPLRAMGDEQYF. The gene calls are TRBV5-4 and TRBJ2-7; possibly TRBD1 or TRBD2 for D (5 bases each). Germline CDR1 reads SGHNT; CDR2 reads YYREEE (reference sequence). The CDR3 spans 15 residues. The V end lost 4 bases, the J end lost 5 bases, and 19 bases lay between the germline ends.

The chain carries TRBV20-1 and TRBJ2-7, with 12 bases matching TRBD2. The CDR3 covers 13 residues. Germline V gene lookup returns CDR1 DFQATT and CDR2 SNEGSKA (reference sequence). The V and J ends lost 6 bases and 3 bases, in that order; junction bases with no gene match: 3. The DNA of the CDR3 is TGCAGTGCCCAGGGACTAGCGGGCTACGAGCAGTACGTC. Its translation: CSAQGLAGYEQYV.

The rearrangement links TRBV11-2 to TRBJ2-3; 16 bases agree with TRBD2. The trim removed 4 bases at V and 8 bases at J, leaving 3 bases unmatched. This CDR3 spans 15 amino acids. Germline V CDR1 and CDR2: SGHAT, FQNNGV. The CDR3 sequence: CASSSGLAGGPTQYF. The DNA for the CDR3 is TGTGCCAGCAGCTCGGGACTAGCGGGGGGGCCTACGCAGTATTTT.

The chain uses TRBV30 and TRBJ1-5, with D perhaps TRBD1 (5 bases). This CDR3 has 13 amino acids. The V end was cut by 0 bases, the J end by 7 bases, with 10 bases between. Germline CDR1 is GTSNPN and CDR2 is SVGIG (reference sequence). DNA for the CDR3: TGTGCCTGGAGTGTAGCCAGGGACCAGCCCCAGCATTTT. Translation gives CAWSVARDQPQHF.

The genes are TRBV7-3 and TRBJ2-3, with TRBD2 matching over 14 bases. This CDR3 spans 16 amino acids. The V segment lost 5 bases and the J segment 6 bases; nucleotides outside the gene matches: 7. Germline lookup yields CDR1 SGHTA and CDR2 FQGTGA. CDR3 sequence reads: CASSPGLAGGGDTQYF. The CDR3 DNA reads as TGTGCCAGCAGCCCCGGACTAGCGGGGGGAGGGGATACGCAGTATTTT.

The genes are TRBV27 and TRBJ2-3, with unresolved D. This CDR3 has 15 amino acids. The germline V gene encodes CDR1 MNHEY and CDR2 SMNVEV (reference sequence). V gave up 3 bases and J gave up 4 bases, with 14 bases separating them. This CDR3 reads CASSFFGYMADTQYF. The CDR3 DNA reads as TGTGCCAGCAGTTTCTTCGGGTACATGGCAGATACGCAGTATTTT.

This clonotype was seen repeatedly, ten times or more. The chain is built from TRBV14 and TRBJ2-7, with D perhaps TRBD1 (5 bases). Per the germline V gene, CDR1 is SGHDN and CDR2 is FVKESK. V gave up 0 bases and J gave up 1 base, with 16 bases separating them. The CDR3 consists of 17 residues. CDR3 nucleotide sequence: TGTGCCAGCAGCCAAGATGAGTCGCCAGGGTATTCCTACGAGCAGTACTTC. Amino acids: CASSQDESPGYSYEQYF.